This TCR beta chain originates from a study of T cell responses to AZD1222 COVID-19 vaccine (dated by TCRdb to about 2021). Looking at the study overall: TCR sequencing covered roughly 230 trial participants: 200 to 220 given two doses of AZD1222 and 26 given two doses of MenACWY control vaccine. Trial participants were enrolled by age into 18-55, 56-69 and 70-plus year subgroups, with 148, 28 and 57 TCR-sequenced participants respectively. What the study reported, not specific to this receptor: Participants were mostly white British and included more females than males, and it was suggested by the authors that clonal diversity may have been underestimated. A significant rise in spike-specific TCR breadth and depth was observed after two AZD1222 doses relative to day 0 and relative to MenACWY recipients. Only 5 to 7 AZD1222 recipients were SARS-CoV-2 seropositive at baseline, limiting conclusions about previously exposed vaccinees. In the small 56-69-year group, the increase in depth fell short of significance, most likely because of low power. Reportedly, close to half of the unique spike-specific TCRs recognized epitopes lying outside the regions that are mutated in the B.1.351 and B.1.1.7 variants. No day 14 peak-response samples were available, so repertoires were characterized only after the peak T cell response. The vaccine-associated CD4 TCRs covered the entire spike protein, and the dominant responses fell in regions 160-218 and 743-854.

The CDR3 regions of human TCRbeta chains were analyzed by immunosequencing. As for the authors' bioinformatics: TCRs in the repertoires were matched against a reference library of SARS-CoV-2-specific TCRs that had been generated with the MIRA antigen-specificity platform. Breadth was defined as the fraction of unique TCRs that were SARS-CoV-2-associated, and depth was defined as the fraction of total T cells that were SARS-CoV-2-associated. Each spike-specific TCR was assigned to its reactive spike region and to a CD4 or CD8 class using the MIRA data. Log10-transformed breadth and depth values were compared by one-way ANOVA with Sidak's multiple comparisons tests. The source is immuneACCESS, and TCRdb retained only in-frame sequences with V and J called. Part of the clones is not carried over; for the studies checked, unresolved V genes explain less than half of this, and the remainder is unexplained. Clone size and V and J calls were adopted from that table, with D and trimming inferred from the DNA. In this sample the table shows 70,000 to 95,000 clones, just over 85% of which occur a single time. The ten largest make up roughly 6% of the sample.

Concerning this clone: The antigen it binds to is not known. Per-base qualities were not stored, and no clone one base away is much larger.

The time point label of this sample denotes: about 28 days (+/-7) after the second vaccine dose. AZD1222 recipients with second doses at about 4 weeks or about 12 weeks were pooled, because spike-specific TCR depth and breadth did not differ between schedules. The vaccinee samples were drawn from two UK trials, COV001 and COV002, one of which was a single-blind randomized controlled phase 2/3 trial testing AZD1222 (ChAdOx1 nCoV-19) in healthy adults. For TCRbeta chain sequencing, PBMC samples were collected from trial participants at day 0 and at day 28 after the second dose. The CDR3, cysteine through phenylalanine, is 15 amino acids long. Only the CDR3 portion is preserved as DNA: 45 bases, with reading frame beginning at the first base.

The rearranged chain carries TRBV12-1 and TRBJ2-1; TRBD2 is the table's D call and was not checked against the DNA. TRBV12-1 is deemed a pseudogene. This specimen was peripheral blood, taken 28 days after the second AZD1222 dose. The clonotype comes from an adult who received the AZD1222 COVID-19 vaccine. The CDR3 is CASSFASGGPNEQFF. The nucleotide sequence is TGTGCCAGCAGCTTTGCTAGCGGGGGCCCCAATGAGCAGTTCTTC.